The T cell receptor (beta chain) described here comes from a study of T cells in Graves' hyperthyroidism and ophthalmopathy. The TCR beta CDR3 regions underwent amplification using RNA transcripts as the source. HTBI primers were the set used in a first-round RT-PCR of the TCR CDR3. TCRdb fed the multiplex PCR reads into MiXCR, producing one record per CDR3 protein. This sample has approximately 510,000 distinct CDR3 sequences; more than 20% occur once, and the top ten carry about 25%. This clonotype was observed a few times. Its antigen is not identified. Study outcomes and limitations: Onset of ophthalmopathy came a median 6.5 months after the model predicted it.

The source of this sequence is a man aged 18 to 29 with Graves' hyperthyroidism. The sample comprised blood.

In DNA, the CDR3 is TGCAGTACTGCGAGGTTGGGGCCCGGGGAGCTGTTTTTT. As protein: CSTARLGPGELFF. The rearrangement joins TRBV20-1 to TRBJ2-2; tentative D call: TRBD1 (5 bases). From germline, CDR1 is DFQATT and CDR2 SNEGSKA (reference sequence). The CDR3 covers 13 residues. Trimming took off 8 bases at V and 6 bases at J, with 16 bases between the two ends.